The rows below give T cell receptor beta chains drawn from one sample of a study of Tregs in tolerant kidney transplant recipients. Only in-frame clones appear in the TCRdb table, and some are missing; sequencing was by immunoSEQ multiplex PCR. The repertoire holds about 15,000 clones, with around 94% as singletons. The sequenced sample consisted of CD8+ T cells from blood. The source of these receptors is a human donor in good health. Both conserved end residues are part of each CDR3. The order of the fields is D gene, J gene, V gene, clone size, CDR3 DNA, CDR3 protein. D genes are given only for firm matches. Some rows mark clone size as missing; the rest say once, few, many or name a class of expanded clone.

d_call: NA
j_call: TRBJ2-6
v_call: TRBV5-4
clone_size: NA
cdr3_nt: TGTGCCAGCAGCACCCACCTTCCTGGGGCCAACGTCCTGACTTTC
cdr3_aa: CASSTHLPGANVLTF

d_call: NA
j_call: TRBJ2-1
v_call: TRBV7-9
clone_size: NA
cdr3_nt: TGTGCCAGCAGCCGAGAGGCAGGGTATCGTGAGCAGTTCTTC
cdr3_aa: CASSREAGYREQFF

d_call: NA
j_call: TRBJ2-1
v_call: TRBV4-2
clone_size: NA
cdr3_nt: TGTGCCAGCAGCCAAGGTGGTTCGAATGAGCAGTTCTTC
cdr3_aa: CASSQGGSNEQFF

d_call: TRBD1
j_call: TRBJ1-6
v_call: TRBV6-5
clone_size: NA
cdr3_nt: TGTGCCAGCAGTTACTCGAACAGGGGGCAGACACCCCTCCACTTT
cdr3_aa: CASSYSNRGQTPLHF

d_call: NA
j_call: TRBJ2-7
v_call: TRBV7-9
clone_size: NA
cdr3_nt: TGTGCCAGCAGCTTATCTGGGACCTACGAGCAGTACTTC
cdr3_aa: CASSLSGTYEQYF

d_call: NA
j_call: TRBJ1-2
v_call: TRBV30
clone_size: NA
cdr3_nt: TGTGCCTGGAGTTCCGGGGCCGACTATGGCTACACCTTC
cdr3_aa: CAWSSGADYGYTF

d_call: NA
j_call: TRBJ2-2
v_call: TRBV5-8
clone_size: NA
cdr3_nt: TGTGCCAGCAGCTTGGAACCGCGTACCGGGGAGCTGTTTTTT
cdr3_aa: CASSLEPRTGELFF

d_call: NA
j_call: TRBJ2-2
v_call: TRBV6-5
clone_size: NA
cdr3_nt: TGTGCCAGCAGTTACAGGATGTCCGGGGAGCTGTTTTTT
cdr3_aa: CASSYRMSGELFF

d_call: TRBD2
j_call: TRBJ2-2
v_call: TRBV7-6
clone_size: NA
cdr3_nt: TGTGCCAGCAGCTTAGCTGTCGGGGGGTTAAACACCGGGGAGCTGTTTTTT
cdr3_aa: CASSLAVGGLNTGELFF

d_call: NA
j_call: TRBJ1-2
v_call: TRBV6-5
clone_size: few
cdr3_nt: TGTGCCAGCAGGCGCGGGTCTGTTCACTACACCTTC
cdr3_aa: CASRRGSVHYTF

d_call: NA
j_call: TRBJ1-2
v_call: TRBV9
clone_size: NA
cdr3_nt: TGTGCCAGCAGCGAGGGTGACTACTATGGCTACACCTTC
cdr3_aa: CASSEGDYYGYTF

d_call: NA
j_call: TRBJ1-5
v_call: TRBV25-1
clone_size: NA
cdr3_nt: TGTGCCAGCAGTGAAGTGGGCGCCGGGCAGCCCCAGCATTTT
cdr3_aa: CASSEVGAGQPQHF

d_call: NA
j_call: TRBJ2-3
v_call: TRBV10-3
clone_size: NA
cdr3_nt: TGTGCCACCAGAGGGCAGTCAAGCACAGATACGCAGTATTTT
cdr3_aa: CATRGQSSTDTQYF

d_call: TRBD1
j_call: TRBJ1-1
v_call: TRBV27
clone_size: NA
cdr3_nt: TGTGCCAGCAGTTCGTCAGGGACAGCAAGACTAGAAGCTTTCTTT
cdr3_aa: CASSSSGTARLEAFF

d_call: TRBD2
j_call: TRBJ2-5
v_call: TRBV4-1
clone_size: NA
cdr3_nt: TGCGCCAGCAGCCAACTAGCGGGGGGGCAACAAGAGACCCAGTACTTC
cdr3_aa: CASSQLAGGQQETQYF

d_call: TRBD1
j_call: TRBJ1-5
v_call: TRBV9
clone_size: NA
cdr3_nt: TGTGCCAGCAGCGTAGGGGGGGACAGGCCCCAGCATTTT
cdr3_aa: CASSVGGDRPQHF

d_call: TRBD2
j_call: TRBJ2-7
v_call: TRBV7-9
clone_size: NA
cdr3_nt: TGTGCCAGCAGTGTGGGCGGGAGGAACTACGAGCAGTACTTC
cdr3_aa: CASSVGGRNYEQYF

d_call: NA
j_call: TRBJ1-6
v_call: TRBV4-3
clone_size: NA
cdr3_nt: TGCGCCAGCAGCCAAGATCTCAGGGGACGGGATAATTCACCCCTCCACTTT
cdr3_aa: CASSQDLRGRDNSPLHF

d_call: TRBD1
j_call: TRBJ1-2
v_call: TRBV28
clone_size: NA
cdr3_nt: TGTGCCAGCAGCGAACGGGACAGCCTGTCAATACTTAACTATGGCTACACCTTC
cdr3_aa: CASSERDSLSILNYGYTF

d_call: NA
j_call: TRBJ2-7
v_call: TRBV6-6
clone_size: once
cdr3_nt: TGTGCCAGCAGTTACCTCGGCGGCGGGGCTTACGAGCAGTACTTC
cdr3_aa: CASSYLGGGAYEQYF

d_call: TRBD1
j_call: TRBJ2-7
v_call: TRBV7-6
clone_size: once
cdr3_nt: TGTGCCAGCAGCTCCAACCAGGGGGTAGGGTCCTACGAGCAGTACTTC
cdr3_aa: CASSSNQGVGSYEQYF

d_call: NA
j_call: TRBJ1-5
v_call: TRBV19
clone_size: NA
cdr3_nt: TGTGCCTCCAGCAACAGGGGCAATCAGCCCCAGCATTTT
cdr3_aa: CASSNRGNQPQHF

d_call: NA
j_call: TRBJ1-5
v_call: TRBV27
clone_size: few
cdr3_nt: TGTGCCAGCAGTTTACGAGGGGGAAGCAATCAGCCCCAGCATTTT
cdr3_aa: CASSLRGGSNQPQHF

d_call: NA
j_call: TRBJ1-1
v_call: TRBV5-4
clone_size: NA
cdr3_nt: TGTGCCAGCAGCTTGGACAGGGCAGGGGCTGAAGCTTTCTTT
cdr3_aa: CASSLDRAGAEAFF

d_call: NA
j_call: TRBJ2-2
v_call: TRBV19
clone_size: NA
cdr3_nt: TGTGCCACCGAGGAGTCCGGGGAGCTGTTTTTT
cdr3_aa: CATEESGELFF

d_call: NA
j_call: TRBJ2-1
v_call: TRBV4-2
clone_size: NA
cdr3_nt: TGTGCCAGCAGCCAAGCTCCCACTAGCAGATATTACAATGAGCAGTTCTTC
cdr3_aa: CASSQAPTSRYYNEQFF

d_call: TRBD2
j_call: TRBJ2-3
v_call: TRBV19
clone_size: NA
cdr3_nt: TGTGCCAGTAGTACGGGGGGGCTAACAGATACGCAGTATTTT
cdr3_aa: CASSTGGLTDTQYF

d_call: NA
j_call: TRBJ1-2
v_call: TRBV30
clone_size: NA
cdr3_nt: TGTGCCTGGAGTGTAGCCACCAGCTATGGCTACACCTTC
cdr3_aa: CAWSVATSYGYTF

d_call: NA
j_call: TRBJ2-6
v_call: TRBV2
clone_size: NA
cdr3_nt: TGTGCCAGCAGCCCGTTCTCTGGGGCCAACGTCCTGACTTTC
cdr3_aa: CASSPFSGANVLTF

d_call: NA
j_call: TRBJ2-3
v_call: TRBV23-1
clone_size: once
cdr3_nt: TGCGCCAGCAGTCAGTGTCTGGGAGATACGCAGTATTTT
cdr3_aa: CASSQCLGDTQYF

d_call: NA
j_call: TRBJ1-5
v_call: TRBV7-8
clone_size: NA
cdr3_nt: TGTGCCAGCAGCTGGGGAGAAACTAGCAATCAGCCCCAGCATTTT
cdr3_aa: CASSWGETSNQPQHF

d_call: NA
j_call: TRBJ2-7
v_call: TRBV7-2
clone_size: NA
cdr3_nt: TGTGCCAGCAGCTTAGAACACAGGCCTTACGAGCAGTACTTC
cdr3_aa: CASSLEHRPYEQYF

d_call: TRBD1
j_call: TRBJ2-7
v_call: TRBV11-3
clone_size: NA
cdr3_nt: TGTGCCAGCAGCCCCACCGGGACAGGGGGCTACGAGCAGTACTTC
cdr3_aa: CASSPTGTGGYEQYF

d_call: NA
j_call: TRBJ2-7
v_call: TRBV5-1
clone_size: NA
cdr3_nt: TGCGCCAGCAGCTTGGCCGGGCCGAACGAGCAGTACTTC
cdr3_aa: CASSLAGPNEQYF

d_call: NA
j_call: TRBJ1-5
v_call: TRBV9
clone_size: NA
cdr3_nt: TGTGCCAGCAGCGCTTGGGGTAGCAATCAGCCCCAGCATTTT
cdr3_aa: CASSAWGSNQPQHF

d_call: NA
j_call: TRBJ2-1
v_call: TRBV9
clone_size: NA
cdr3_nt: TGTGCCAGCAGCCCCCGGACATCCTACAATGAGCAGTTCTTC
cdr3_aa: CASSPRTSYNEQFF

d_call: NA
j_call: TRBJ1-2
v_call: TRBV9
clone_size: NA
cdr3_nt: TGTGCCAGCAGCAGCCACAGGGAAGGCTATGGCTACACCTTC
cdr3_aa: CASSSHREGYGYTF

d_call: TRBD2
j_call: TRBJ2-5
v_call: TRBV7-6
clone_size: NA
cdr3_nt: TGTGCCAGCAGCTTATCTCCTTCGGGAGGGGGGCTCGAAGAGACCCAGTACTTC
cdr3_aa: CASSLSPSGGGLEETQYF

d_call: NA
j_call: TRBJ2-1
v_call: TRBV4-3
clone_size: NA
cdr3_nt: TGCGCCAGCAGCCAAGATCGAGGGTACAATGAGCAGTTCTTC
cdr3_aa: CASSQDRGYNEQFF

d_call: NA
j_call: TRBJ1-1
v_call: TRBV2
clone_size: NA
cdr3_nt: TGTGCCAGCAGTGTCAATCAAGGCTACACTGAAGCTTTCTTT
cdr3_aa: CASSVNQGYTEAFF

d_call: NA
j_call: TRBJ2-7
v_call: TRBV7-9
clone_size: once
cdr3_nt: TGTGCCAGCAGCCCTAGTCGTGGGACGCAGCGATACGAGCAGTACTTC
cdr3_aa: CASSPSRGTQRYEQYF

d_call: NA
j_call: TRBJ2-7
v_call: TRBV11-2
clone_size: NA
cdr3_nt: TGTGCCAGCAGCTCGGACCTATCACTATCCTACGAGCAGTACTTC
cdr3_aa: CASSSDLSLSYEQYF

d_call: NA
j_call: TRBJ2-7
v_call: TRBV30
clone_size: NA
cdr3_nt: TGTGCCTGGAGTGTGGGGACGGGAAGCTCCTACGAGCAGTACTTC
cdr3_aa: CAWSVGTGSSYEQYF

d_call: NA
j_call: TRBJ1-1
v_call: TRBV15
clone_size: NA
cdr3_nt: TGTGCCACCAGCAGAGATAGGAGGACTGAAGCTTTCTTT
cdr3_aa: CATSRDRRTEAFF

d_call: NA
j_call: TRBJ1-1
v_call: TRBV7-9
clone_size: NA
cdr3_nt: TGTGCCAGCAGCTGGTCTCGGGGGAACACTGAAGCTTTCTTT
cdr3_aa: CASSWSRGNTEAFF

d_call: NA
j_call: TRBJ2-3
v_call: TRBV27
clone_size: NA
cdr3_nt: TGTGCCAGCAGTCCAACCGTGGGTAGCACAGATACGCAGTATTTT
cdr3_aa: CASSPTVGSTDTQYF

d_call: NA
j_call: TRBJ1-1
v_call: TRBV6-1
clone_size: NA
cdr3_nt: TGTGCCAGCAGTTGGACCCGCTGGAACACTGAAGCTTTCTTT
cdr3_aa: CASSWTRWNTEAFF

d_call: NA
j_call: TRBJ1-2
v_call: TRBV9
clone_size: NA
cdr3_nt: TGTGCCAGCAGCCCCCGAGGGGGTACTAACTATGGCTACACCTTC
cdr3_aa: CASSPRGGTNYGYTF

d_call: TRBD2
j_call: TRBJ2-1
v_call: TRBV27
clone_size: once
cdr3_nt: TGTGCCAGCAGTACTAGCGGGGGCCACTACAATGAGCAGTTCTTC
cdr3_aa: CASSTSGGHYNEQFF

d_call: NA
j_call: TRBJ2-4
v_call: TRBV7-9
clone_size: NA
cdr3_nt: TGTGCCAGCAGCCACCTCCATGGCATTCAGTACTTC
cdr3_aa: CASSHLHGIQYF

d_call: TRBD2
j_call: TRBJ2-7
v_call: TRBV4-3
clone_size: NA
cdr3_nt: TGCGCCAGCAGCCACGGACTAGCGGAGCGCTACGAGCAGTACTTC
cdr3_aa: CASSHGLAERYEQYF

d_call: TRBD2
j_call: TRBJ2-5
v_call: TRBV11-2
clone_size: NA
cdr3_nt: TGTGCCAGCAGCTCCTGGACTAGCGGGAGATTACAAGAGACCCAGTACTTC
cdr3_aa: CASSSWTSGRLQETQYF

d_call: NA
j_call: TRBJ2-5
v_call: TRBV10-3
clone_size: NA
cdr3_nt: TGTGCCATCAGTGAGTCGGGCAACCAAGAGACCCAGTACTTC
cdr3_aa: CAISESGNQETQYF

d_call: TRBD1
j_call: TRBJ2-1
v_call: TRBV29-1
clone_size: NA
cdr3_nt: TGCAGCGATCTTGGACAGGGCCAACTATACAATGAGCAGTTCTTC
cdr3_aa: CSDLGQGQLYNEQFF

d_call: NA
j_call: TRBJ1-4
v_call: TRBV29-1
clone_size: NA
cdr3_nt: TGCAGCGTTGGGGCTGGAGGAGAAAAACTGTTTTTT
cdr3_aa: CSVGAGGEKLFF

d_call: NA
j_call: TRBJ1-1
v_call: TRBV11-3
clone_size: NA
cdr3_nt: TGTGCCAGCAGCTTCCGAACGAACACTGAAGCTTTCTTT
cdr3_aa: CASSFRTNTEAFF